A selection of T cell receptor beta chains follows, all from one sample in a study of T-cell reconstitution after alpha-beta-depleted transplantation in children. TCRdb re-derived calls from the PCR reads in MiXCR, one entry per CDR3 protein. The table lists about 580,000 distinct CDR3 sequences, 23% of them singletons, with around an eighth in the top ten. Sequenced material: PBMCs, mostly from graft donor cells, taken 360 days after TCRalphabeta/CD19-depleted stem cell transplant. Every receptor here comes from a boy in the first two years of life who had a stem cell transplant for acute myeloid leukemia, so the T cells may come from the graft donor. Each CDR3 is given with its conserved first and last residue. The D gene is left open where the match is weak. Where a row states a size, it is once, few, many or the class of an expanded clone; other rows omit it.

>.|TRBV6-1|TRBD2|TRBJ2-1
TGTGCCAGCATTGGTAGCGGGGGGGAGCAGTTCTTC
CASIGSGGEQFF
>.|TRBV10-3|.|TRBJ2-5
TGTGCCATCAGTGAAGGGGCCGGTGAGACCCAGTACTTC
CAISEGAGETQYF
>.|TRBV29-1|TRBD1|TRBJ1-2
TGCAGCGTTGGGGGGACAGGGCTCTCTGGCTACACCTTC
CSVGGTGLSGYTF
>.|TRBV7-6|.|TRBJ2-3
TGTGCCAGCAGCTTAGGTGACGGGTCCTTGGGTACGCAGTATTTT
CASSLGDGSLGTQYF
>many|TRBV20-1|.|TRBJ2-2
TGCAGTGCTAGAGGGTGGTCAGAGAGGGTCACCGGGGAGCTGTTTTTT
CSARGWSERVTGELFF
>few|TRBV10-3|TRBD1|TRBJ2-3
TGTGCCATCAGTGTTGGACAGGGCACAGATACGCAGTATTTT
CAISVGQGTDTQYF
>.|TRBV5-1|.|TRBJ2-7
TGCGCCAGCAGCTGGGGTTGGGACCTCCACTACGAGCAGTACTTC
CASSWGWDLHYEQYF
>.|TRBV12-3/TRBV12-4|TRBD1|TRBJ2-3
TGTGCCAGCAGTTCACAGGGGGTTGGCACAGATACGCAGTATTTT
CASSSQGVGTDTQYF
>.|TRBV4-1|.|TRBJ2-1
TGCGCCAGCAGCCATCCTCCCGGACCCGATGGAGAGTTCTTC
CASSHPPGPDGEFF
>few|TRBV4-3|TRBD1|TRBJ1-2
TGCGCCAGCAGCCCCCGGGACAGGGACCACTATGGCTACACCTTC
CASSPRDRDHYGYTF
>.|TRBV29-1|.|TRBJ1-5
TGCAGCGTCCGTGACGGTAGCAATCAGCCCCAGCATTTT
CSVRDGSNQPQHF
>.|TRBV5-1|TRBD1|TRBJ2-1
TGCGCCAGCCGGACTGGACAGGGGGCTTACAATGAGCAGTTCTTC
CASRTGQGAYNEQFF
>few|TRBV12-3/TRBV12-4|.|TRBJ2-5
TGTGCCAGCAGTTCGTCCTCTTGGTACCAAGAGACCCAGTACTTC
CASSSSSWYQETQYF
>.|TRBV25-1|.|TRBJ1-5
TGTGCCAGCAGTGAAGGAGATCAGCCCCAGCATTTT
CASSEGDQPQHF
>few|TRBV28|.|TRBJ1-1
TGTGCCAGCAAAGCCAGGGGTTGGACTGAAGCTTTCTTT
CASKARGWTEAFF
>.|TRBV10-3|TRBD1|TRBJ2-3
TGTGCCATCAGTGAAATGAGGACAGGGAGCACAGATACGCAGTATTTT
CAISEMRTGSTDTQYF
>.|TRBV28|.|TRBJ2-2
TGTGCCAGCAGTTTATTTTGGACCGGGGAGCTGTTTTTT
CASSLFWTGELFF
>.|TRBV20-1|.|TRBJ1-5
TGCAGTGCTGTTCTGGATAGCAATCAGCCCCAGCATTTT
CSAVLDSNQPQHF
>.|TRBV9|.|TRBJ1-1
TGTGCCAGCAACTTAGAGGGGCGCGGGGCTGAAGCTTTCTTT
CASNLEGRGAEAFF
>many|TRBV4-1|.|TRBJ1-5
TGCGCCAGCAGCCAAGATGTGGTCAGAATTAATCAGCCCCAGCATTTT
CASSQDVVRINQPQHF
>few|TRBV7-9|TRBD1|TRBJ2-3
TGTGCCAGCAGCTTTCGTACTGGGACAGGGGCCCGATCCCGCACAGATACGCAGTATTTT
CASSFRTGTGARSRTDTQYF
>.|TRBV20-1|.|TRBJ1-5
TGCAGTGCTAGAGTACAGGGCGTCGGTCAGCCCCAGCATTTT
CSARVQGVGQPQHF
>.|TRBV12-3/TRBV12-4|.|TRBJ1-3
TGTGCCAGCATTCCGGGCGGGGGACGACCCTCTGGAAACACCATATATTTT
CASIPGGGRPSGNTIYF
>.|TRBV6-1|TRBD2|TRBJ2-7
TGTGCCAGCAGCACAGGGACTAGCTCCTACGAGCAGTACTTC
CASSTGTSSYEQYF
>once|TRBV2|TRBD1|TRBJ1-1
TGTGCCATCCAGGGGGCTGAGAACACTGAAGCTTTCTTT
CAIQGAENTEAFF
>many|TRBV7-9|.|TRBJ2-7
TGTGCCAGCAGCTATCAAGAGGCTACGTCCGAGCAGTACTTC
CASSYQEATSEQYF
>.|TRBV29-1|TRBD1|TRBJ1-5
TGCAGCGTGATACAGGGGGGGGCGGATCAGCCCCAGCATTTT
CSVIQGGADQPQHF
>.|TRBV11-1|.|TRBJ2-3
TGTGCCAGCAGCTTATCCACTATCAGGGACCACACCACAGATACGCAGTATTTT
CASSLSTIRDHTTDTQYF
>.|TRBV18|.|TRBJ1-6
TGTGCCAGCTCACCGATCGGGAGGGTGAATTCACCCCTCCACTTT
CASSPIGRVNSPLHF
>many|TRBV11-1|.|TRBJ2-1
TGTGCCAGCAGCTTAGCCCCGGTAATAGGGACGGGAACGTTGGAGCAGTTCTTC
CASSLAPVIGTGTLEQFF
>few|TRBV12-3/TRBV12-4|.|TRBJ2-1
TGTGCCAGCAGTTTACCGACAGAGCCACTCAATGAGCAGTTCTTC
CASSLPTEPLNEQFF
>.|TRBV30|TRBD1|TRBJ2-3
TGTGCCTGGAGCTGGACAGGGGACCTCACAGATACGCAGTATTTT
CAWSWTGDLTDTQYF
>.|TRBV15|.|TRBJ2-3
TGTGCCACCAGCAGAGATGAAACCCTGGTTACGCAGTATTTT
CATSRDETLVTQYF
>few|TRBV29-1|TRBD2|TRBJ2-5
TGCAGCGTTAAGCTAGCGGGGATAAGGGGGACCCAGTACTTC
CSVKLAGIRGTQYF
>few|TRBV12-3/TRBV12-4|.|TRBJ2-7
TGTGCCAGCAGTTTGACAGGTAACAACGAGCAGTACTTC
CASSLTGNNEQYF
>.|TRBV29-1|.|TRBJ1-5
TGCAGCGTTGTGACAGGAGGTAATAGTCAGCCCCAGCATTTT
CSVVTGGNSQPQHF
>few|TRBV20-1|.|TRBJ1-2
TGCAGTGCTAGAGTGCGCGCAACTTCGATCATCTATGGCTACACCTTC
CSARVRATSIIYGYTF
>many|TRBV20-1|.|TRBJ2-5
TGCAGTGCTTCAGTGGAGACCCAGTACTTC
CSASVETQYF
>many|TRBV6-5|TRBD2|TRBJ2-1
TGTGCCAGCAGTTACCGGCGTGGGTCTAGCGGGGGGGAGCAGTTCTTC
CASSYRRGSSGGEQFF
>.|TRBV20-1|.|TRBJ1-5
TGCAGTGCTAGAGCAGGGCGTCAGCCCCAGCATTTT
CSARAGRQPQHF
>few|TRBV4-3|.|TRBJ2-1
TGCGCCAGCAGCAAGGATAGGGACGCCTACAATGAGCAGTTCTTC
CASSKDRDAYNEQFF
>many|TRBV24-1|TRBD2|TRBJ2-5
TGTGCCACCAGTGATAACGGACTAGCGGGGGACCAAGAGACCCAGTACTTC
CATSDNGLAGDQETQYF
>few|TRBV20-1|.|TRBJ1-4
TGCAGTGCTAGAGGCGACTCTCCCCGAAAACTGTTTTTT
CSARGDSPRKLFF
>many|TRBV7-9|.|TRBJ1-1
TGTGCCAGCAGACCGATAGAGGGGTTGCGAGCTTTCTTT
CASRPIEGLRAFF
>.|TRBV7-8|TRBD2|TRBJ2-5
TGTGCCAGCAGCCAGGGACTAGCGTCTCCTTGGCTAGAGACCCAGTACTTC
CASSQGLASPWLETQYF
>.|TRBV6-1|.|TRBJ1-2
TGTGCCAGCAGTGATCTGTTTGAGGAAAACTATGGCTACACCTTC
CASSDLFEENYGYTF
>few|TRBV29-1|.|TRBJ2-2
TGCAGCGTTAATGGGGGCCCCGGGGAGCTGTTTTTT
CSVNGGPGELFF
>.|TRBV20-1|.|TRBJ1-5
TGCAGTGCTAGAGAGACGGGGGGTCAGCCCCAGCATTTT
CSARETGGQPQHF
>many|TRBV5-5|.|TRBJ2-7
TGTGCCAGCAGCCCTCGTCTAGGGACGACCATCTACGAGCAGTACTTC
CASSPRLGTTIYEQYF
>.|TRBV20-1|.|TRBJ1-3
TGCAGTGCGACCCCGCCGGGAGGAAACACCATATATTTT
CSATPPGGNTIYF
>few|TRBV12-3/TRBV12-4|.|TRBJ1-5
TGTGCCAGCAGGCATCAGCTTAATCAGCCCCAGCATTTT
CASRHQLNQPQHF
>many|TRBV29-1|.|TRBJ1-1
TGCAGCGTTAGACAGGCCTGGAGCACTGAAGCTTTCTTT
CSVRQAWSTEAFF
>.|TRBV12-3/TRBV12-4|.|TRBJ1-4
TGTGCCAGCAGGGGACCCCAGCGTGAAAAACTGTTTTTT
CASRGPQREKLFF